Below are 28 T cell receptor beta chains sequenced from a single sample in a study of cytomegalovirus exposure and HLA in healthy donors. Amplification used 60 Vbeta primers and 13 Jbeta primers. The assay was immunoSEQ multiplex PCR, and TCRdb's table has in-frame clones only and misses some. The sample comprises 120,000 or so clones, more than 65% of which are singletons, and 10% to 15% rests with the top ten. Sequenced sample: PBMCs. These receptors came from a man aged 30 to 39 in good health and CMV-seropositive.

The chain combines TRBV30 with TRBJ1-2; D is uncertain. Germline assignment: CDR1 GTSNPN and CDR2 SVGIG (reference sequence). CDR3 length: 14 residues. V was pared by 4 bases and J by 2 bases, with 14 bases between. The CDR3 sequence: CAWIYGPGNYGYTF. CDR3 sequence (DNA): TGTGCCTGGATCTATGGCCCGGGGAACTATGGCTACACCTTC.

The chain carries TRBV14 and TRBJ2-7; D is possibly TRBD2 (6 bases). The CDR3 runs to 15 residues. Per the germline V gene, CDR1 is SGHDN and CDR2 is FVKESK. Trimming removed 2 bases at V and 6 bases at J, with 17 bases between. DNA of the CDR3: TGTGCCAGCAGCCAACTCCTGGATGGGGGAGGCGAGCAGTACTTC. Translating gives CASSQLLDGGGEQYF.

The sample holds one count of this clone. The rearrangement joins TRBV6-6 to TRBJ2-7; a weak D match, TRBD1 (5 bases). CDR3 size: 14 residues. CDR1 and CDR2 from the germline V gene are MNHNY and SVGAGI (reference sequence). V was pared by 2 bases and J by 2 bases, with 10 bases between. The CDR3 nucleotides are TGTGCCAGCAGTTACCGCGACAGCCCCTACGAGCAGTACTTC. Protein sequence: CASSYRDSPYEQYF.

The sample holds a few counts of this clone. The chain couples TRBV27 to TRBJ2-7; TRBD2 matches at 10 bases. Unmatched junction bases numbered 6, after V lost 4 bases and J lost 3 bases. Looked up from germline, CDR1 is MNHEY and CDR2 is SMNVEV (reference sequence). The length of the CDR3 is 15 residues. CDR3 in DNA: TGTGCCAGCAGTTCAGTAGCGGGGGGCAGCTACGAGCAGTACTTC. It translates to CASSSVAGGSYEQYF.

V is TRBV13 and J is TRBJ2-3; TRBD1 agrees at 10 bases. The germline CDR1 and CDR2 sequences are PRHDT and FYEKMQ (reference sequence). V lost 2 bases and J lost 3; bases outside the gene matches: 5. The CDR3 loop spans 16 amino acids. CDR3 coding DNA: TGTGCCAGCAGCTTAAGACAGGGGGCTATGACAGATACGCAGTATTTT. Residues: CASSLRQGAMTDTQYF.

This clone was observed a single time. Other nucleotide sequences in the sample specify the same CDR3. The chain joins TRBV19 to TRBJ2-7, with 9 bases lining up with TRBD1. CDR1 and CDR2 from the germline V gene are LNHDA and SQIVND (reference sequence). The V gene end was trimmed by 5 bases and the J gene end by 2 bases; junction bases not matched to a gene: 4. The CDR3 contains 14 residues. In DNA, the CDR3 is TGTGCCAGTAGTCCAGGACAGGGGCCCTACGAGCAGTACTTC. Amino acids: CASSPGQGPYEQYF.

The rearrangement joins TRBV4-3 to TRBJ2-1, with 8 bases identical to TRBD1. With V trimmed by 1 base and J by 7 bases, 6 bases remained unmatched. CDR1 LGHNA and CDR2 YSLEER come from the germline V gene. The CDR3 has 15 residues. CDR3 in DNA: TGCGCCAGCAGCCAAGGGACAGGGAGTCGGAATGAGCAGTTCTTC. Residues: CASSQGTGSRNEQFF.

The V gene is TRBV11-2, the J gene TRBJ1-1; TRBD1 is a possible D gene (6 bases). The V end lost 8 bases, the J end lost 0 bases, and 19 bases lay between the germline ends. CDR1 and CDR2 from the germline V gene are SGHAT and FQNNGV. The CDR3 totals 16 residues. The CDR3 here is CASSLRGQIMNTEAFF. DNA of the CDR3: TGTGCCAGCTCTCTCCGGGGACAAATTATGAACACTGAAGCTTTCTTT.

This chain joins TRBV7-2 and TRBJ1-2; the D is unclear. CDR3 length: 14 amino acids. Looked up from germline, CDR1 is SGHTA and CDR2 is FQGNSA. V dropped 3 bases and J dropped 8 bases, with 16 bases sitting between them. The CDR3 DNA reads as TGTGCCAGCAGCTTCTCTGGGAACCGGGAGGGCTACACCTTC. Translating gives CASSFSGNREGYTF.

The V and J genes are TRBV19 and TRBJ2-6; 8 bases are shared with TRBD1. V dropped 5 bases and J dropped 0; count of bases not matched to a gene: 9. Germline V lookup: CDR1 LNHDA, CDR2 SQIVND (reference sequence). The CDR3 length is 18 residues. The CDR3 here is CASSWDRWSSSGANVLTF. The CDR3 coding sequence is TGTGCCAGTAGTTGGGACAGGTGGTCATCCTCTGGGGCCAACGTCCTGACTTTC.

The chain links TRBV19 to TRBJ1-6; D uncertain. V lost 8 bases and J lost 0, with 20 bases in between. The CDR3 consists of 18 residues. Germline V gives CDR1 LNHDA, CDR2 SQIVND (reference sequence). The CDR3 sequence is CASSEGLGWSSYNSPLHF. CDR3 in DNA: TGTGCCAGTTCGGAGGGCCTGGGATGGAGCTCCTATAATTCACCCCTCCACTTT.

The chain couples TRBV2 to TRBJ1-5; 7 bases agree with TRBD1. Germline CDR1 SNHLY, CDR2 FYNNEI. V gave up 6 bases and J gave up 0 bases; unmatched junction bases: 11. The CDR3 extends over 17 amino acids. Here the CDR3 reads CASRGDSQLYSNQPQHF. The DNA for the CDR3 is TGTGCCAGCAGAGGGGACAGCCAGTTATATAGCAATCAGCCCCAGCATTTT.

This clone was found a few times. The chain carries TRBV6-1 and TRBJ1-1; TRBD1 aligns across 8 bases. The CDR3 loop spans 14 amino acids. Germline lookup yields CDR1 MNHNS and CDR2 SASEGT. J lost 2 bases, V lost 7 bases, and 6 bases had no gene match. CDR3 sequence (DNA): TGTGCCAGCACCCCGACAGGGGAAAACACTGAAGCTTTCTTT. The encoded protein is CASTPTGENTEAFF.

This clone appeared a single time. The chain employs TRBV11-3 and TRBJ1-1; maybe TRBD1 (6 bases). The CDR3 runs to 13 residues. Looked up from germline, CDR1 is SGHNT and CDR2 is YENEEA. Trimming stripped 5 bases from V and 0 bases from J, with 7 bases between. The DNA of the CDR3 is TGTGCCAGCAGCGGACAGATGAACACTGAAGCTTTCTTT. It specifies CASSGQMNTEAFF.

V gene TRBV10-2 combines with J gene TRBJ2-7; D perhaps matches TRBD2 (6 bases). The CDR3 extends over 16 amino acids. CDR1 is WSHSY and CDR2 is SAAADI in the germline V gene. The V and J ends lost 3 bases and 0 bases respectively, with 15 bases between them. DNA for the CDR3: TGCGCCAGCAGTGATTCGGGGCGGGGAAGCTCCTACGAGCAGTACTTC. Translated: CASSDSGRGSSYEQYF.

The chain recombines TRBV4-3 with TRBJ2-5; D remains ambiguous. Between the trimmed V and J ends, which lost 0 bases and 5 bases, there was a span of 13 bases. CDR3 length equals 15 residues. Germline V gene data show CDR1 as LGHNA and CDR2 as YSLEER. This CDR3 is CASSQDRLSWETQYF. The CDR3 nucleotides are TGCGCCAGCAGCCAAGACCGGTTGTCTTGGGAGACCCAGTACTTC.

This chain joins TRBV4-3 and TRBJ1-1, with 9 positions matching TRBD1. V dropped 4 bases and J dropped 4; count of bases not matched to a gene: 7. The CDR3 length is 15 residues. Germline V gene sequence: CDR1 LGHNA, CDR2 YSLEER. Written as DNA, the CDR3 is TGCGCCAGCAGCCGAAAAGGACAGGGGCTCACTGAAGCTTTCTTT. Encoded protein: CASSRKGQGLTEAFF.

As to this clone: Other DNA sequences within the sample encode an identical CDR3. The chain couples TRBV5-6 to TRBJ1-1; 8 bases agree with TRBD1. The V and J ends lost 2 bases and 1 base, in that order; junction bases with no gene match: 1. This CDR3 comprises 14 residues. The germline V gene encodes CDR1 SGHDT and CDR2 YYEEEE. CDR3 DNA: TGTGCCAGCAGCTTTGGGACAGGGAACACTGAAGCTTTCTTT. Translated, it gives CASSFGTGNTEAFF.

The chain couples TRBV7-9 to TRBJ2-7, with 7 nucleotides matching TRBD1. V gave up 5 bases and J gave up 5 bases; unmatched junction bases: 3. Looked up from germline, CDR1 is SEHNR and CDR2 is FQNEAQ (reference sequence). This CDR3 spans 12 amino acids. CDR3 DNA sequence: TGTGCCAGCAGCCCCCAGGGGGACGAGCAGTACTTC. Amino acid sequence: CASSPQGDEQYF.

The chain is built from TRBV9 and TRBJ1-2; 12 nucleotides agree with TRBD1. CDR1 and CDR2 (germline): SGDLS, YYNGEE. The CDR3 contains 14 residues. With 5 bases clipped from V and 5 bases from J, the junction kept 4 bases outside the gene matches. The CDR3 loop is CASSGTGGWYGYTF. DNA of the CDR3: TGTGCCAGCAGTGGGACAGGGGGCTGGTATGGCTACACCTTC.

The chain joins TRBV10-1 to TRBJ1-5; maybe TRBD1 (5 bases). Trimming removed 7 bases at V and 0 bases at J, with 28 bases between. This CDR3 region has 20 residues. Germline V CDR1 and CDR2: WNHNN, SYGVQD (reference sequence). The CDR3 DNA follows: TGCGCCAGCACCGTACAGCAGGGTAAGCGCATCGTTTATAGCAATCAGCCCCAGCATTTT. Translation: CASTVQQGKRIVYSNQPQHF.

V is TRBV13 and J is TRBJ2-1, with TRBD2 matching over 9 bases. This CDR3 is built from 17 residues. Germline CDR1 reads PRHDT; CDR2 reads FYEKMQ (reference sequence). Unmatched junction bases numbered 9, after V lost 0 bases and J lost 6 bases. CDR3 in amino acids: CASSLGKTSGLGNEQFF. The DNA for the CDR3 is TGTGCCAGCAGCTTAGGAAAAACTAGCGGGCTGGGCAATGAGCAGTTCTTC.

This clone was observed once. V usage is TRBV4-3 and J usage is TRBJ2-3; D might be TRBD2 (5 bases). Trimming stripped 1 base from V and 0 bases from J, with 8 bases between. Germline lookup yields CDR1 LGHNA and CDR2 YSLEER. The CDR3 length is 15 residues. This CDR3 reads CASSQGGGSTDTQYF. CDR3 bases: TGCGCCAGCAGCCAAGGTGGAGGCAGCACAGATACGCAGTATTTT.

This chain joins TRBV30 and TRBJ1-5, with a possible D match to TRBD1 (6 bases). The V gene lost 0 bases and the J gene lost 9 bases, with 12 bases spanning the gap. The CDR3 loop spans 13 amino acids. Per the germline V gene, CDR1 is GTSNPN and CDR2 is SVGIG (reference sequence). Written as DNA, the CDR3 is TGTGCCTGGAGTGTAGAGGGGGACGGGCCCCAGCATTTT. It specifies CAWSVEGDGPQHF.

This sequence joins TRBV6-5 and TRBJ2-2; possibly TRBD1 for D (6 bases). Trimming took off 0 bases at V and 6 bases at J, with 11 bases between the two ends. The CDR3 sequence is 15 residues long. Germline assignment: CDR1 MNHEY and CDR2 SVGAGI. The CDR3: CASSYSGGVSGELFF. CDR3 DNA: TGTGCCAGCAGTTACTCAGGGGGAGTGTCCGGGGAGCTGTTTTTT.

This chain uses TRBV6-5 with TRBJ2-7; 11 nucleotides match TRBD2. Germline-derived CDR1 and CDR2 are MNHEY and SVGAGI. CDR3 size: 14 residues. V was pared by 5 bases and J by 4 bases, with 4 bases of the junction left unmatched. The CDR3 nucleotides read TGTGCCAGCAGTCCCGGGACTAGCGGTTACGAGCAGTACTTC. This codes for CASSPGTSGYEQYF.

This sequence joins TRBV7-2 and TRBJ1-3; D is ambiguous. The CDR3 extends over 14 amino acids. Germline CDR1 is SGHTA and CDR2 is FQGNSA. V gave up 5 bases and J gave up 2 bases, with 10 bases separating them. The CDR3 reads CASSAGAAGNTIYF. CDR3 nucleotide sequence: TGTGCCAGCAGCGCAGGAGCGGCTGGAAACACCATATATTTT.

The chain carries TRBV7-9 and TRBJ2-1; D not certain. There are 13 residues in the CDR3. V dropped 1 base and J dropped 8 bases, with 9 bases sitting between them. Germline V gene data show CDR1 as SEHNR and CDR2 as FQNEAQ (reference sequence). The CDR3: CASSLVMRYEQFF. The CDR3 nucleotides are TGTGCCAGCAGCTTAGTCATGCGGTATGAGCAGTTCTTC.